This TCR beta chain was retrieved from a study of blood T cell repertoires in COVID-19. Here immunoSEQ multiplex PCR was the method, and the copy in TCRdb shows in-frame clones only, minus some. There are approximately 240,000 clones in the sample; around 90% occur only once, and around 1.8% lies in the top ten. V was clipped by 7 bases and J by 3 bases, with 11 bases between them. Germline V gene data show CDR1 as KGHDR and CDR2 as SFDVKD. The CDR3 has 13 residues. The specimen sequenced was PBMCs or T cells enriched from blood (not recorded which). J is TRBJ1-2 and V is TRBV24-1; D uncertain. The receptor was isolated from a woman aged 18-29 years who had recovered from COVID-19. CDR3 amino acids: CATSPAGHYGYTF. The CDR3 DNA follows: TGTGCCACCAGCCCTGCGGGTCACTATGGCTACACCTTC.